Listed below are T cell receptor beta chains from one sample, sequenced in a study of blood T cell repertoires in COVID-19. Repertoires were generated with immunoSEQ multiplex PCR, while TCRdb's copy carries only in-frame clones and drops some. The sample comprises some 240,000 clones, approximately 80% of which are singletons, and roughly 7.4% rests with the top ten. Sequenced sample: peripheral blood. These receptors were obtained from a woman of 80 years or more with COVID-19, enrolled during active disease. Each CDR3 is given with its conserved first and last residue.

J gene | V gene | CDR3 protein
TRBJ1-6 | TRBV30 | CAWDRTRSPLHF
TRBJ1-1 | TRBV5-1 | CASSLVAGLNTEAFF
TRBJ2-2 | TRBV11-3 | CASSLGLAAGELFF
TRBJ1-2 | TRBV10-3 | CAISVGQNYGYTF
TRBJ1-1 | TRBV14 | CASSQDWGSEAFF
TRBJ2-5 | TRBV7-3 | CASSSREGGTQYF
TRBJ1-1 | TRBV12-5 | CASGRGGLNTEAFF
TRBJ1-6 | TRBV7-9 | CASSLGRVDSPLHF
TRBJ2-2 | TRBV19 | CASKFTGTGGTGGELFF
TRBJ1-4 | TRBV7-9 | CASRSDRATTNEKLFF
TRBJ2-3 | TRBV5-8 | CASSLLVVAGDTDTQYF
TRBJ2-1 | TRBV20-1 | CSADNNEQFF
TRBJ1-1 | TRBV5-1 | CASSPYDKNTEAFF
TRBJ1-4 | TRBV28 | CASSFQQSLTLNEKLFF
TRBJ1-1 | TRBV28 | CASSLRTGRYTEAFF
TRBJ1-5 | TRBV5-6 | CASSLGGGLSNQPQHF
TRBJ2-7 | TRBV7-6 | CASSSLAGPSYEQYF
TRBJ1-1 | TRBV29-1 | CSVGSQGIKMMNTEAFF
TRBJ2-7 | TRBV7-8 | CASSLDDRLYYEQYF
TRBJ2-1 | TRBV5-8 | CASSFSGPGRNEQFF
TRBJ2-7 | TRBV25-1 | CASSEYQTGSYEQYF
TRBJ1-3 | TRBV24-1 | CAIPSPTGANGNTIYF
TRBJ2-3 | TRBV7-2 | CASSLKGFPDTQYF
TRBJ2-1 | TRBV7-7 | CASSPAGQVRNEQFF
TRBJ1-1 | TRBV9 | CASSVTVNTEAFF
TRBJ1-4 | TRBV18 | CASSPQTANEKLFF
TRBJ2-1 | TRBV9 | CASSVGGVPSYNEQFF
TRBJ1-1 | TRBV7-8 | CASSLVPLTYTEAFF
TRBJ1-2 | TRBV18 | CASSPPVENYGYTF
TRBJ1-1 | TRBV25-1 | CASSGGQFTEAFF
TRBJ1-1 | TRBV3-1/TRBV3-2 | CASSRTGGTEAFF
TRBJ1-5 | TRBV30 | CAWSAPGTGYQPQHF
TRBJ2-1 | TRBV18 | CASSPTSGGYNEQFF
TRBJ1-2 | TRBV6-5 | CASSYKEQGYGYTF
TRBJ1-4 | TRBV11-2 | CASSLGWSNEKLFF
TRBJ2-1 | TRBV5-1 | CASSLEPAPTSGFYEQFF
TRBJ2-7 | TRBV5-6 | CASSLAGTTIYEQYF
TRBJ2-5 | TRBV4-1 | CASSQGAGGQETQYF
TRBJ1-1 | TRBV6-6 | CASSSGQGRTEAFF
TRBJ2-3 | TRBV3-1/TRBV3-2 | CASSRTTPSGGPTDTQYF
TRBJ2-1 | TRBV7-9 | CASSLATGISEQFF
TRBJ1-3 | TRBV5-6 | CASSLSGAGNTIYF
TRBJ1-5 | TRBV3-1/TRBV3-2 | CASSQEDGQGFQPQHF
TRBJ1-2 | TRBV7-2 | CASSLRGGQGVDGYTF
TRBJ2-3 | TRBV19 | CASKERGTDTQYF
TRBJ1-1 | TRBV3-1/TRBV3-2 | CASSELGQPNTEAFF
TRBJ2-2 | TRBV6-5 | CASRGRTTNTGELFF
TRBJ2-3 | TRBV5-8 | CASSPSTDTQYF
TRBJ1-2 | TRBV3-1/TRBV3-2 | CASSLHREYGYTF
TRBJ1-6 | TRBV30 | CAWSGPGTGDSPLHF
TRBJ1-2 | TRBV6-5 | CASSYTGRDNYGYTF
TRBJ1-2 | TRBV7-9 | CASSPLLVGSYTF
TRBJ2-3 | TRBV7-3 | CASSLQGSGMADTQYF
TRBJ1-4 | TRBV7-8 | CASSLAGTGSEKLFF